This T cell receptor beta chain was retrieved from a study of T-cell reconstitution after alpha-beta-depleted transplantation in children. This clonotype was seen at least ten times. It was with unique molecular identifiers that the TCRbeta library was prepared. TCRdb reanalysed the PCR reads using MiXCR and keeps one entry per CDR3 protein. The sample lists 420,000 or so distinct CDR3 sequences; under 13% were seen once. Trimming stripped 3 bases from V and 4 bases from J, with 16 bases between. CDR1 SGDLS and CDR2 YYNGEE come from the germline V gene. The CDR3 is 15 residues long. This sequence joins TRBV9 and TRBJ1-1; TRBD1 might be the D (6 bases). Material: PBMCs from the stem cell graft donor, obtained from the stem cell graft. The receptor's source is a human donor who donated a stem cell graft to a child with acute myeloid leukemia. The CDR3 DNA follows: TGTGCCAGCAGCGAGGGACACCTCAAGGGCACTGAAGCTTTCTTT. This encodes CASSEGHLKGTEAFF.